These T cell receptor beta chains were read from a single sample in a study of cytomegalovirus exposure and HLA in healthy donors. Sequenced by immunoSEQ multiplex PCR; TCRdb stores in-frame clones only, minus some. The sample lists about 180,000 clones; approximately 88% were seen once. The material sequenced was PBMCs. The receptor source for this set is a boy aged 2 to 10 in good health and CMV-seronegative. The CDR3 runs from the conserved cysteine through the conserved F or W. A D gene is named only where the DNA matches it firmly. Size tells how often a clone was seen (once, few, many) or the class of an expanded clone, and some rows leave it out.

D: TRBD2; J: TRBJ2-7; size: NA; V: TRBV29-1; CDR3: CSVGDSGSGGSYEQYF; DNA: TGCAGCGTTGGGGATAGCGGGAGCGGGGGGTCCTACGAGCAGTACTTC
D: NA; J: TRBJ1-5; size: NA; V: TRBV6-1; CDR3: CASREQVDQPQHF; DNA: TGTGCCAGCAGGGAACAGGTCGATCAGCCCCAGCATTTT
D: TRBD1; J: TRBJ2-2; size: NA; V: TRBV10-3; CDR3: CAISVYGTGRPGELFF; DNA: TGTGCCATCAGTGTCTATGGGACAGGGCGCCCCGGGGAGCTGTTTTTT
D: NA; J: TRBJ1-1; size: NA; V: TRBV10-3; CDR3: CAISESTGEAFF; DNA: TGTGCCATCAGTGAGTCGACGGGAGAAGCTTTCTTT
D: TRBD1; J: TRBJ1-1; size: NA; V: TRBV6-5; CDR3: CASSYRTGTGNTEAFF; DNA: TGTGCCAGCAGTTACCGGACCGGGACAGGGAACACTGAAGCTTTCTTT
D: NA; J: TRBJ1-6; size: NA; V: TRBV27; CDR3: CASSLGGAPLHF; DNA: TGTGCCAGCAGCCTCGGGGGGGCCCCCCTCCACTTT
D: TRBD2; J: TRBJ2-5; size: NA; V: TRBV19; CDR3: CASSTAGGRETQYF; DNA: TGTGCCAGTAGTACAGCGGGGGGCCGGGAGACCCAGTACTTC
D: NA; J: TRBJ1-5; size: NA; V: TRBV14; CDR3: CASSRGGNQPQHF; DNA: TGTGCCAGCAGCCGAGGGGGTAATCAGCCCCAGCATTTT
D: TRBD1; J: TRBJ1-2; size: NA; V: TRBV30; CDR3: CASRSYRGGYGYTF; DNA: TGTGCCTCTAGGAGCTACAGGGGCGGCTATGGCTACACCTTC
D: TRBD2; J: TRBJ2-4; size: NA; V: TRBV6-1; CDR3: CASSEIVGTGGSKNIQYF; DNA: TGTGCCAGCAGTGAAATTGTCGGGACGGGAGGGTCCAAAAACATTCAGTACTTC
D: NA; J: TRBJ1-3; size: NA; V: TRBV9; CDR3: CASSAREGNTIYF; DNA: TGTGCCAGCAGCGCACGAGAGGGAAACACCATATATTTT
D: TRBD2; J: TRBJ2-2; size: NA; V: TRBV9; CDR3: CASSVGGGRAIGELFF; DNA: TGTGCCAGCAGCGTAGGTGGAGGGAGGGCCATCGGGGAGCTGTTTTTT
D: TRBD2; J: TRBJ2-3; size: NA; V: TRBV11-3; CDR3: CASSGGLASTDTQYF; DNA: TGTGCCAGCAGCGGGGGACTAGCCAGCACAGATACGCAGTATTTT
D: NA; J: TRBJ1-2; size: NA; V: TRBV6-6; CDR3: CASSYQDTNLNYGYTF; DNA: TGTGCCAGCAGTTATCAAGACACGAACCTAAACTATGGCTACACCTTC
D: TRBD1; J: TRBJ2-5; size: few; V: TRBV10-3; CDR3: CAISEQGGEETQYF; DNA: TGTGCCATCAGTGAGCAAGGGGGCGAAGAGACCCAGTACTTC
D: NA; J: TRBJ2-3; size: NA; V: TRBV30; CDR3: CAWSVSGSRNTQYF; DNA: TGTGCCTGGAGTGTAAGCGGCTCTAGAAATACGCAGTATTTT
D: NA; J: TRBJ1-1; size: NA; V: TRBV29-1; CDR3: CSVRPRGYTEAFF; DNA: TGCAGCGTTAGACCCCGAGGATACACTGAAGCTTTCTTT
D: NA; J: TRBJ2-2; size: NA; V: TRBV7-9; CDR3: CASSPLRESNTGELFF; DNA: TGTGCCAGCAGCCCCCTTCGCGAGTCGAACACCGGGGAGCTGTTTTTT
D: NA; J: TRBJ2-7; size: NA; V: TRBV25-1; CDR3: CASSEVGGRTYEQYF; DNA: TGTGCCAGCAGTGAGGTCGGGGGGCGGACCTACGAGCAGTACTTC
D: TRBD1; J: TRBJ1-2; size: NA; V: TRBV7-8; CDR3: CASSPIRLSGGEGALFYGYTF; DNA: TGTGCCAGCAGCCCTATCCGTCTATCGGGCGGAGAGGGGGCTCTCTTCTATGGCTACACCTTC
D: TRBD2; J: TRBJ2-1; size: NA; V: TRBV4-2; CDR3: CASRSFIPGLAGGSEQFF; DNA: TGTGCCAGCAGATCCTTTATACCGGGACTAGCGGGAGGGAGTGAGCAGTTCTTC
D: NA; J: TRBJ1-1; size: NA; V: TRBV25-1; CDR3: CASSVDGGPEAFF; DNA: TGTGCCAGCAGTGTGGACGGGGGGCCTGAAGCTTTCTTT
D: TRBD2; J: TRBJ2-3; size: NA; V: TRBV25-1; CDR3: CASTTGREGRTDTQYF; DNA: TGTGCCAGCACGACGGGGCGGGAGGGTCGCACAGATACGCAGTATTTT
D: NA; J: TRBJ1-4; size: NA; V: TRBV7-2; CDR3: CASSPRQNPNEKLFF; DNA: TGTGCCAGCAGCCCCCGACAGAACCCTAATGAAAAACTGTTTTTT
D: NA; J: TRBJ2-5; size: NA; V: TRBV30; CDR3: CAWAQGRETQYF; DNA: TGTGCCTGGGCACAGGGTCGAGAGACCCAGTACTTC
D: TRBD1; J: TRBJ1-1; size: NA; V: TRBV7-2; CDR3: CASSPRTGAEAFF; DNA: TGTGCCAGCAGCCCCCGGACAGGGGCTGAAGCTTTCTTT
D: NA; J: TRBJ2-3; size: NA; V: TRBV30; CDR3: CAWSGSGSTDTQYF; DNA: TGTGCCTGGAGTGGGTCGGGGAGCACAGATACGCAGTATTTT
D: NA; J: TRBJ2-2; size: NA; V: TRBV10-3; CDR3: CAISGPRQGNTGELFF; DNA: TGTGCCATCAGTGGCCCTAGGCAGGGGAACACCGGGGAGCTGTTTTTT
D: NA; J: TRBJ2-5; size: NA; V: TRBV5-8; CDR3: CASSSGEAETQYF; DNA: TGTGCCAGCAGCTCGGGGGAAGCGGAGACCCAGTACTTC
D: NA; J: TRBJ2-2; size: NA; V: TRBV7-6; CDR3: CASSQEGPDGGELFF; DNA: TGTGCCAGCAGCCAGGAGGGGCCCGACGGCGGGGAGCTGTTTTTT
D: NA; J: TRBJ2-7; size: NA; V: TRBV4-3; CDR3: CASSQEKAGYEQYF; DNA: TGCGCCAGCAGCCAAGAAAAGGCGGGCTACGAGCAGTACTTC
D: NA; J: TRBJ1-5; size: few; V: TRBV6-6; CDR3: CASSYSAGVQPQHF; DNA: TGTGCCAGCAGTTACTCGGCAGGGGTCCAGCCCCAGCATTTT
D: NA; J: TRBJ2-3; size: NA; V: TRBV2; CDR3: CASRFGPGPNLMQYF; DNA: TGTGCCAGCAGATTCGGCCCAGGGCCAAACCTGATGCAGTATTTT
D: NA; J: TRBJ2-7; size: once; V: TRBV28; CDR3: CASSAVGPYEQYF; DNA: TGTGCCAGCAGTGCGGTGGGTCCCTACGAGCAGTACTTC
D: TRBD2; J: TRBJ2-2; size: NA; V: TRBV13; CDR3: CASSLEQAGRATGELFF; DNA: TGTGCCAGCAGCTTAGAACAAGCAGGGAGGGCCACCGGGGAGCTGTTTTTT
D: TRBD1; J: TRBJ1-3; size: few; V: TRBV6-5; CDR3: CASSPGQVRGNTIYF; DNA: TGTGCCAGCAGCCCTGGACAGGTCCGGGGAAACACCATATATTTT
D: TRBD2; J: TRBJ2-1; size: NA; V: TRBV11-3; CDR3: CASSLVPPSGIGYNEQFF; DNA: TGTGCCAGCAGCTTAGTCCCTCCTAGCGGAATTGGGTACAATGAGCAGTTCTTC
D: NA; J: TRBJ2-1; size: NA; V: TRBV7-9; CDR3: CASSSSSYNEQFF; DNA: TGTGCCAGCAGCTCGTCCTCCTACAATGAGCAGTTCTTC
D: NA; J: TRBJ2-7; size: NA; V: TRBV6-5; CDR3: CASSYLDYRGEQYF; DNA: TGTGCCAGCAGTTACCTGGACTACCGGGGGGAGCAGTACTTC
D: TRBD1; J: TRBJ1-2; size: once; V: TRBV19; CDR3: CASSMDRNYGYTF; DNA: TGTGCCAGTAGTATGGACAGGAACTATGGCTACACCTTC
D: TRBD1; J: TRBJ2-7; size: once; V: TRBV12-5; CDR3: CASGLASLGTGGKDEQYF; DNA: TGTGCTAGTGGTTTGGCTTCCCTCGGGACAGGGGGTAAAGACGAGCAGTACTTC
D: NA; J: TRBJ2-3; size: NA; V: TRBV2; CDR3: CASSGTVFTDTQYF; DNA: TGTGCCAGCAGTGGGACAGTTTTCACAGATACGCAGTATTTT
D: TRBD1; J: TRBJ1-1; size: NA; V: TRBV9; CDR3: CASSPPGQGEAFF; DNA: TGTGCCAGCAGCCCACCGGGACAGGGTGAAGCTTTCTTT
D: NA; J: TRBJ2-3; size: NA; V: TRBV6-5; CDR3: CASSTGNFPDTQYF; DNA: TGTGCCAGCAGCACAGGGAACTTCCCAGATACGCAGTATTTT
D: NA; J: TRBJ2-7; size: NA; V: TRBV12-5; CDR3: CASGLVQGYSYEQYF; DNA: TGTGCTAGTGGTTTGGTACAGGGTTACTCCTACGAGCAGTACTTC